These 19 T cell receptor beta chains came from one sample sequenced in a study of tumor-infiltrating lymphocytes in primary liver carcinoma. With a constant-region primer, TCR beta cDNA was made from approximately 450 ng of total RNA. Libraries of TCR beta came from three nested multiplex PCR rounds with slightly modified ARM-PCR. Two initial PCR rounds of around 9 cycles each paired TRBV1-TRBV30 forward primers with a C-beta reverse primer. TCRdb called the multiplex PCR reads again in MiXCR, with one record for every CDR3 protein. This sample has around 40,000 distinct CDR3 sequences; 73% occur once, and the top ten carry about 20%. DNA and RNA were both co-extracted from about 19-30 mg of bulk tissue that had not been sorted. Sequenced: liver tumor tissue from sampling region 2. The subset is: tumor region T2, inferior pole. These receptors all come from a man aged 40-55 years with primary liver carcinoma and hepatitis B virus infection.

A remark on this clonotype: It is likely a read error, because the conserved phenylalanine at the end of the CDR3 is missing. The chain carries TRBV11-1 and TRBJ2-3; 7 bases align to TRBD1. The germline gives CDR1 SGHAT, CDR2 FQDESV (reference sequence). With V trimmed by 7 bases and J by 1 base, 20 bases remained unmatched. This CDR3 spans 19 amino acids. The CDR3 region has the DNA TGTGCCAGCATCTCAGGGGGAAGCTCTGTTGGAGCCCGCACAGATACGCAGTATCTT. Amino acids: CASISGGSSVGARTDTQYL.

Points on this clonotype: A much larger clone lies one base from this, so it may be a read error. It is likely a read error, because the conserved phenylalanine at the end of the CDR3 is missing. This chain links TRBV6-1 with TRBJ1-3, with 8 bases lining up with TRBD1. The CDR3 covers 12 residues. The V gene end was trimmed by 9 bases and the J gene end by 11 bases; junction bases not matched to a gene: 9. Germline V gene lookup returns CDR1 MNHNS and CDR2 SASEGT. CDR3 coding DNA: TGTGCCAGTGGACAGGGAGGGAACGCCATATATCTT. This codes for CASGQGGNAIYL.

The genes are TRBV19 and TRBJ1-1; 10 bases agree with TRBD1. The CDR3 runs to 17 residues. Germline lookup yields CDR1 LNHDA and CDR2 SQIVND (reference sequence). V gave up 4 bases and J gave up 4 bases; unmatched junction bases: 12. The DNA for the CDR3 is TGTGCCAGTAGTACCCATCACATGACAGGGGGCTCCACTGAAGCTTTCTTT. Translated, it gives CASSTHHMTGGSTEAFF.

To note about this clonotype: Germline and junction disagree at one end, which may indicate a read error. The chain employs TRBV11-2 and TRBJ2-2; perhaps D is TRBD1 or TRBD2 (5 bases each). This CDR3 region has 14 residues. Per the germline V gene, CDR1 is SGHAT and CDR2 is FQNNGV. The DNA for the CDR3 is TGTGCCAGCAGCGCAGAGTCGGACACCGGGGAGCTGTTCTTT. It specifies CASSAESDTGELFF.

This chain joins TRBV28 and TRBJ1-1, with D unclear. The V end lost 11 bases, the J end lost 1 base, and 20 bases lay between the germline ends. The CDR3 spans 15 residues. Germline-derived CDR1 and CDR2 are MDHEN and SYDVKM. CDR3 sequence reads: CACIIGRLRNTEAFF. CDR3 nucleotides: TGTGCCTGCATCATTGGGCGGCTTCGGAACACTGAAGCTTTCTTT. Supplemented by reference TRBV28 and TRBJ1-1, the full variable domain reads DVKVTQSSRYLVKRTGEKVFLECVQDMDHENMFWYRQDPGLGLRLIYFSYDVKMKEKGDIPEGYSVSREKKERFSLILESASTNQTSMYLCACIIGRLRNTEAFFGQGTRLTVV.

CDR3: CASSPPGQGTLKNIQYF. The CDR3, as DNA: TGTGCCAGCAGCCCTCCGGGACAGGGAACATTAAAAAACATTCAGTACTTC. The genes are TRBV11-1 and TRBJ2-4, with 9 bases fitting TRBD1. There are 17 residues in the CDR3. The ends lost 5 bases at V and 4 bases at J; junction bases unmatched: 12. The germline V gene has CDR1 SGHAT and CDR2 FQDESV (reference sequence).

Comments on this clonotype: This likely comes from a read error, as the CDR3 has no conserved phenylalanine or tryptophan at its end. The chain joins TRBV11-1 to TRBJ1-6; D unresolved. The germline V gene has CDR1 SGHAT and CDR2 FQDESV (reference sequence). The CDR3 is made up of 13 amino acids. The DNA of the CDR3 is TGTGCCAGCAGCCGGGCACTGGTTTCAGCCCTCCACTCT. Translation gives CASSRALVSALHS.

Of note for this clonotype: An end of the junction does not agree with germline; a read error may underlie this. The chain uses TRBV5-5 and TRBJ1-6, with unresolved D. Germline loops: CDR1 SGHKS, CDR2 YYEKEE (reference sequence). There are 18 residues in the CDR3. The CDR3, as DNA: TGTGCCAGCACCCTACGGAACAAGACGAGCTCCTATAAATCACCCCTCCACTTT. Protein sequence: CASTLRNKTSSYKSPLHF.

There are many counts of this clonotype. The rearrangement joins TRBV28 to TRBJ2-2; D possibly uses TRBD1 or TRBD2 (5 bases each). V was cut by 3 bases and J by 5 bases, with 16 bases left in between. The V gene's germline CDR1 is MDHEN and CDR2 SYDVKM. This CDR3 region has 16 residues. The CDR3, as DNA: TGTGCCAGCAGTTTTTCGGGACCCTTGGGGACCGGGGAGCTGTTTTTT. Translated, it gives CASSFSGPLGTGELFF.

Comment on this clonotype: A junction end diverges from the germline sequence, so it may reflect a read error. The rearrangement uses TRBV11-1 and TRBJ2-7; D not resolved. This CDR3 comprises 13 residues. Germline V lookup: CDR1 SGHAT, CDR2 FQDESV (reference sequence). CDR3 sequence: CASRGKRSYVQYF. CDR3 nucleotide sequence: TGTGCCAGCAGAGGTAAGCGATCCTACGTGCAGTACTTC.

In regard to this clonotype: It is likely a read error, because the conserved phenylalanine at the end of the CDR3 is missing. The chain carries TRBV12-3 or TRBV12-4 and TRBJ1-1; D perhaps matches TRBD1 (6 bases). The CDR3 runs 14 residues. CDR3 nucleotide sequence: TGTGCCAGCAGTTCGGTAGACAGGAACGCTGAAGCTTTCTCT. It specifies CASSSVDRNAEAFS.

As for this clonotype: One end of the junction varies from germline; a read error may be responsible. This chain uses TRBV30 with TRBJ2-5; the D is unclear. This CDR3 is built from 12 residues. Germline V gene sequence: CDR1 GTSNPN, CDR2 SVGIG (reference sequence). CDR3 loop: CTWSLMVGTQYF. As DNA, the CDR3 is TGTACCTGGAGTCTCATGGTGGGGACCCAGTACTTC. The full variable domain, with the rest looked up from reference TRBV30 and TRBJ2-5, is SQTIHQWPATLVQPVGSPLSLECTVEGTSNPNLYWYRQAAGRGLQLLFYSVGIGQISSEVPQNLSASRPQDRQFILSSKKLLLSDSGFYLCTWSLMVGTQYFGPGTRLLVL.

This clonotype was observed once. At one of its ends the junction is not consistent with the germline gene, which may arise from a read error. The chain is built from TRBV11-2 and TRBJ2-5; the match to TRBD1 covers 10 bases. Germline CDR1 is SGHAT and CDR2 is FQNNGV. The CDR3 loop spans 15 amino acids. CDR3 in amino acids: CANSLPTGGIETQYF. The CDR3 region has the DNA TGTGCCAACAGCTTACCGACAGGGGGCATCGAGACCCAGTACTTC.

The CDR3 loop is CANSLFPDYNEQFF. Written as DNA, the CDR3 is TGTGCCAATAGCTTATTCCCGGACTACAATGAGCAGTTCTTC. The V and J genes are TRBV11-3 and TRBJ2-1; no firm D call. CDR3 length equals 14 residues. The V end lost 10 bases, the J end lost 3 bases, and 16 bases lay between the germline ends. Per germline, CDR1 SGHNT and CDR2 YENEEA.

The chain carries TRBV6-1 and TRBJ2-2; the match to TRBD2 covers 14 bases. Germline assignment: CDR1 MNHNS and CDR2 SASEGT. The J segment lost 17 bases and the V segment lost 4 bases, leaving 15 bases of the junction unmatched. The CDR3 has 16 residues. Here the CDR3 DNA reads TGTGCCAGCAGTGTGACTAGCGGGAGGGCCGGCAGGAAACTATTTTTT. Translated: CASSVTSGRAGRKLFF.

Many counts were recorded for this clonotype. The chain links TRBV30 to TRBJ2-4; D is unresolved. Per the germline V gene, CDR1 is GTSNPN and CDR2 is SVGIG (reference sequence). The CDR3 has 13 residues. The ends were cut back, 0 bases at V and 7 bases at J, with 10 bases in the middle. CDR3 protein: CAWSVGLGNIQYF. CDR3 nucleotides: TGTGCCTGGAGTGTCGGCCTCGGGAACATTCAGTACTTC.

Regarding this clonotype: This is likely a read error, given that the CDR3 carries no conserved phenylalanine or tryptophan at its end. J is TRBJ1-2 and V is TRBV4-3; D gene uncertain. Germline lookup yields CDR1 LGHNA and CDR2 YSLEER. This CDR3 region has 13 residues. The CDR3 sequence is CYSSQDVSWGYTL. The CDR3 bases are TGCTACAGTAGCCAAGATGTATCTTGGGGCTACACCCTC.

This clonotype came up many times. The chain employs TRBV7-3 and TRBJ2-1; a possible D gene is TRBD1 (5 bases). The germline CDR1 and CDR2 sequences are SGHTA and FQGTGA. This CDR3 is 13 amino acids long. Trimming removed 5 bases at V and 5 bases at J, with 10 bases between. This CDR3 reads CASSLGHNNEQFF. The CDR3 coding sequence is TGTGCCAGCAGCCTCGGACACAACAATGAGCAGTTCTTC.

Comment on this clonotype: At one of its ends the junction is not consistent with the germline gene, which may arise from a read error. J is TRBJ2-1 and V is TRBV6-5, with TRBD2 matching over 10 bases. The CDR3 extends over 17 amino acids. Looked up from germline, CDR1 is MNHEY and CDR2 is SVGAGI. The CDR3 nucleotides read TGTACCAGCGGTTACTCTCTAGCGGGAGAGAGCTACAATGAGCAGCTCTTC. It translates to CTSGYSLAGESYNEQLF.